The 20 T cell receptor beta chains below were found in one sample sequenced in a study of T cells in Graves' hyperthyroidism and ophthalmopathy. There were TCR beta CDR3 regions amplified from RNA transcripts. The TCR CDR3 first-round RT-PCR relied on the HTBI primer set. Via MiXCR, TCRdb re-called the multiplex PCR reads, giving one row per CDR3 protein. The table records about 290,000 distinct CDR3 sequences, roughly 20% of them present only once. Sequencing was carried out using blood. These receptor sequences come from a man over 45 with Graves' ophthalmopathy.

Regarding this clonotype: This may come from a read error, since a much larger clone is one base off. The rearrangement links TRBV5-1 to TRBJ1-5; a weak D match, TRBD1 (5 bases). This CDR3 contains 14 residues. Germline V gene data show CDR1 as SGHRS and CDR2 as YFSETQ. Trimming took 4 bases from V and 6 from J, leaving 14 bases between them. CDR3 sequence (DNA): TGCGCCAGCAGCCAAGGCGACAGAGGTCAGCCCCAGCATTTT. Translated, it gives CASSQGDRGQPQHF. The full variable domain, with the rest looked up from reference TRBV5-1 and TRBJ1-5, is KAGVTQTPRYLIKTRGQQVTLSCSPISGHRSVSWYQQTPGQGLQFLFEYFSETQRNKGNFPGRFSGRQFSNSRSEMNVSTLELGDSALYLCASSQGDRGQPQHFGDGTRLSIL.

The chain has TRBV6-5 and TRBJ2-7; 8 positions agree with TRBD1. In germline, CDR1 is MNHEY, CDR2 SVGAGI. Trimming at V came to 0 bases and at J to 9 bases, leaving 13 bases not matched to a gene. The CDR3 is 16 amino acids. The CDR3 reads CASSYSSQGALLRQYF. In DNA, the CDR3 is TGTGCCAGCAGTTACTCCAGTCAGGGGGCCCTTCTAAGGCAGTACTTC.

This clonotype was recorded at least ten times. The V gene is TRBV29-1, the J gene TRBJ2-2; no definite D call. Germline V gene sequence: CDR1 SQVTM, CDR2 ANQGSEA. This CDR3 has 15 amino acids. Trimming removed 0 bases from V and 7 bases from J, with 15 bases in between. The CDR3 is CSVEDSDAGGGELFF. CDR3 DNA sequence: TGCAGCGTTGAAGATTCTGATGCAGGTGGCGGGGAGCTGTTTTTT.

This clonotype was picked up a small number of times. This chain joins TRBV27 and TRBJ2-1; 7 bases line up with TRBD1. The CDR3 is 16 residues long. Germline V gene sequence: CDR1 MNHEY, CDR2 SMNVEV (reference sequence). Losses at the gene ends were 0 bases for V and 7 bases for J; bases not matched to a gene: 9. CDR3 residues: CASSLSQPTGMNEQFF. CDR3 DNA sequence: TGTGCCAGCAGTTTATCCCAACCGACAGGGATGAATGAGCAGTTCTTC.

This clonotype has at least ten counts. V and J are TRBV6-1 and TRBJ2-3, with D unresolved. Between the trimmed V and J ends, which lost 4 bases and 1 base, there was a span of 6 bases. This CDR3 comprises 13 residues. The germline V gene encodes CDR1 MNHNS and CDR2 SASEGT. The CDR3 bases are TGTGCCAGCAGTGTGTACGGCACAGATACGCAGTATTTT. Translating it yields CASSVYGTDTQYF.

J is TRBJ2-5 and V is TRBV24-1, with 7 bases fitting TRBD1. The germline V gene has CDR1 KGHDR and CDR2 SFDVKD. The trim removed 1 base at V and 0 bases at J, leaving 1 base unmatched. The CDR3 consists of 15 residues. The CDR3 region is CATSDFRGYQETQYF. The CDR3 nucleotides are TGTGCCACCAGTGATTTCAGGGGGTACCAAGAGACCCAGTACTTC.

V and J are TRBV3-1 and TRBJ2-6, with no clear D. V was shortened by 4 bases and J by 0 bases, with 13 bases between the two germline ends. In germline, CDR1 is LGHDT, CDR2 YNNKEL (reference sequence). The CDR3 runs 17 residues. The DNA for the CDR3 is TGTGCCAGCAGCCTAGAGGCAGTGTTCTCTGGGGCCAACGTCCTGACTTTC. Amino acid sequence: CASSLEAVFSGANVLTF.

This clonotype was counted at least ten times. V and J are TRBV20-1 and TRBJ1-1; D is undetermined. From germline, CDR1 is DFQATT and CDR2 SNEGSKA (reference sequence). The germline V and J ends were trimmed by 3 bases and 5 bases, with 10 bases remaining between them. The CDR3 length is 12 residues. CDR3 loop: CSASPRRTEAFF. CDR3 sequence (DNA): TGCAGTGCTAGCCCAAGGAGAACTGAAGCTTTCTTT.

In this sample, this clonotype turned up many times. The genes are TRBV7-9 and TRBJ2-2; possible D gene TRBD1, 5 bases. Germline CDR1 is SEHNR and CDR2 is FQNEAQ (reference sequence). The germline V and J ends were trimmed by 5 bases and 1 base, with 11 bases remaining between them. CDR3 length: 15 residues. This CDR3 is CASSPRGQNTGELFF. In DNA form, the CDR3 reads TGTGCCAGCAGCCCAAGAGGACAGAACACCGGGGAGCTGTTTTTT.

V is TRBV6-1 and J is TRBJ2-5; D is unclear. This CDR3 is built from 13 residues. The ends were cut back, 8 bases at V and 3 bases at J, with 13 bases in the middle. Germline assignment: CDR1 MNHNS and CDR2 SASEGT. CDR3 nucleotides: TGTGCCAGCGGGGAATTCTGGAAAGAGACCCAGTACTTC. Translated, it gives CASGEFWKETQYF.

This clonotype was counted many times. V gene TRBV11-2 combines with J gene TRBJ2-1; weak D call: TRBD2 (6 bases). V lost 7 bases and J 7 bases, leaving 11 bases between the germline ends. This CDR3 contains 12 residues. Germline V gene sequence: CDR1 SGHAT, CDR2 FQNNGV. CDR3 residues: CASTAEGNEQFF. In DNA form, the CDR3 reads TGTGCCAGCACCGCGGAGGGAAATGAGCAGTTCTTC.

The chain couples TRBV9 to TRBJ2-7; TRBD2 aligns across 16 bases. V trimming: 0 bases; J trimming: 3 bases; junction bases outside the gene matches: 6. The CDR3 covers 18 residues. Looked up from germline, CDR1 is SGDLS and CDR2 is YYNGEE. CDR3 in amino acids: CASSVGGTSGRAGYEQYF. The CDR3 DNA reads TGTGCCAGCAGCGTAGGTGGGACTAGCGGGAGGGCCGGCTACGAGCAGTACTTC. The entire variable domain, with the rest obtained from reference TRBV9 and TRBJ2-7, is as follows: DSGVTQTPKHLITATGQRVTLRCSPRSGDLSVYWYQQSLDQGLQFLIQYYNGEERAKGNILERFSAQQFPDLHSELNLSSLELGDSALYFCASSVGGTSGRAGYEQYFGPGTRLTVT.

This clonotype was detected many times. The CDR3 spells CATSDFRGQGPHPRDEQYF. CDR3 bases: TGTGCCACCAGTGATTTTAGAGGACAGGGACCTCACCCTCGGGACGAGCAGTACTTC. V usage is TRBV24-1 and J usage is TRBJ2-7, with 8 bases identical to TRBD1. The CDR3 has 19 amino acids. Germline V gene data show CDR1 as KGHDR and CDR2 as SFDVKD. V was clipped by 1 base and J by 5 bases; unmatched bases: 18.

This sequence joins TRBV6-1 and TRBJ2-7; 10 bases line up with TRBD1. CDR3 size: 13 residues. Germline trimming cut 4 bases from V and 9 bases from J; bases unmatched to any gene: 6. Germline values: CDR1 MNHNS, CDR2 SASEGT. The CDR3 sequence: CASSGTGGFGQYF. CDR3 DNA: TGTGCCAGCAGTGGGACAGGGGGTTTCGGGCAGTACTTC.

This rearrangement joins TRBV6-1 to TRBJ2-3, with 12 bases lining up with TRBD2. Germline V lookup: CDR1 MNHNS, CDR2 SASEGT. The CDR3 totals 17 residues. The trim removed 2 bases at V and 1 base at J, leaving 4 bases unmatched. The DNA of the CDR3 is TGTGCCAGCAGTGAAAGACTAGCGGGAGAAGGCACAGATACGCAGTATTTT. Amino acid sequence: CASSERLAGEGTDTQYF.

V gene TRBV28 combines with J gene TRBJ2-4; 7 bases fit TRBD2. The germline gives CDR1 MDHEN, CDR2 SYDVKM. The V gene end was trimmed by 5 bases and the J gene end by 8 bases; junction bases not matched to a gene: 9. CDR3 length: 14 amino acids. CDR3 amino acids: CASSRSGNLDIQYF. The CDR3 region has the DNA TGTGCCAGCAGTAGAAGCGGGAATTTGGACATTCAGTACTTC.

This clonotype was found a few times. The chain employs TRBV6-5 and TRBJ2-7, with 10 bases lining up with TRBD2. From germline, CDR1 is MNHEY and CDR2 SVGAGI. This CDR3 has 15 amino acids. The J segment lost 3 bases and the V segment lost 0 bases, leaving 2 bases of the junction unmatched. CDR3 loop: CASSYSPSGSYEQYF. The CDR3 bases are TGTGCCAGCAGTTACTCGCCTAGCGGGAGCTACGAGCAGTACTTC.

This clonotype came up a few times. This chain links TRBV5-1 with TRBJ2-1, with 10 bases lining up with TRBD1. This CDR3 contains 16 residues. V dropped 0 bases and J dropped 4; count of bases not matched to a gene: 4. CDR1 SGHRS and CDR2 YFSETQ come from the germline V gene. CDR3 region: CASSLVGTGVYNEQFF. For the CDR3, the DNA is TGCGCCAGCAGCTTGGTAGGGACAGGGGTTTACAATGAGCAGTTCTTC.

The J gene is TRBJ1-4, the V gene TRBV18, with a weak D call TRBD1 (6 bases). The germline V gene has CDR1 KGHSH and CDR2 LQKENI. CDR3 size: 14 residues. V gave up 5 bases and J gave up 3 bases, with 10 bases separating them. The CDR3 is CASSSDRSNEKLFF. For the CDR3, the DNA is TGTGCCAGCTCATCGGACAGATCTAATGAAAAACTGTTTTTT.

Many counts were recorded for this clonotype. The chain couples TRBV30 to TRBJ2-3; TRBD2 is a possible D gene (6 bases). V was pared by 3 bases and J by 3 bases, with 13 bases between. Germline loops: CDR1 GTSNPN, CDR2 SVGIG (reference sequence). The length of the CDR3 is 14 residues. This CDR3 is CAWRGGKVTDTQYF. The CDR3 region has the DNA TGTGCCTGGAGAGGAGGGAAAGTTACAGATACGCAGTATTTT.